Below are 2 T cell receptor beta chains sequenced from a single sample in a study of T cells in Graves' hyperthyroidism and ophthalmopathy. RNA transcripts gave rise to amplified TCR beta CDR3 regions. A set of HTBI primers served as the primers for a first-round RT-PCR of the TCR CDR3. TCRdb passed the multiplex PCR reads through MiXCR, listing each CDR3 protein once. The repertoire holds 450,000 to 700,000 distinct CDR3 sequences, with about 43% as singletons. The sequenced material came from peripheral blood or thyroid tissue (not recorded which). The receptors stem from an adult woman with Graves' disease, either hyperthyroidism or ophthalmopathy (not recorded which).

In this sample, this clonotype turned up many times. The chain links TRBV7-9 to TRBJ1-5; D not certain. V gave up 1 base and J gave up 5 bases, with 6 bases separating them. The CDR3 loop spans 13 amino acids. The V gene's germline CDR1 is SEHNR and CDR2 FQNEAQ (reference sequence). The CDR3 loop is CASSLESDQPQHF. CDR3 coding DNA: TGTGCCAGCAGCTTAGAAAGCGATCAGCCCCAGCATTTT.

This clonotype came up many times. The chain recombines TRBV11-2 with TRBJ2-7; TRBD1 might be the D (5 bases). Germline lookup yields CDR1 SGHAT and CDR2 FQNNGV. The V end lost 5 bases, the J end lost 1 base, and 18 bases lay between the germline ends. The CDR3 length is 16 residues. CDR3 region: CASSIALLTESYEQYF. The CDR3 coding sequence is TGTGCCAGCAGCATAGCCCTCCTGACAGAATCCTACGAGCAGTACTTC.